The rows below give T cell receptor beta chains drawn from one sample of a study of shared clonotypes between healthy human individuals. Assay used: immunoSEQ multiplex PCR; TCRdb lists only in-frame clones, some missing. This repertoire shows about 2 million clones, roughly 94% found once; its top ten account for 0.85% to 1.3%. Sequencing was performed on naive CD8+ T cells sorted from blood. The receptors originated from a man younger than 35 in good health. Each CDR3 is given with its conserved first and last residue. D genes are given only for firm matches. Size tells how often a clone was seen (once, few, many) or the class of an expanded clone, and some rows leave it out.

abundance,j_gene,d_gene,v_gene,CDR3aa
once,TRBJ2-3,TRBD2,TRBV28,CASSPLAGSDTQYF
once,TRBJ1-4,.,TRBV4-1,CASSPSSLLNEKLFF
.,TRBJ1-1,TRBD1,TRBV27,CATSDRGLTEAFF
.,TRBJ2-2,.,TRBV30,CAWTRISTGELFF
.,TRBJ2-2,TRBD1,TRBV9,CASSTPDRDANTGELFF
.,TRBJ2-1,TRBD1,TRBV6-5,CASSYSTGTVNNEQFF
.,TRBJ1-1,.,TRBV28,CASSLESLMNTEAFF
.,TRBJ2-5,.,TRBV14,CASSPNQETQYF
.,TRBJ2-5,.,TRBV5-6,CASSLDVTAGTQYF
.,TRBJ2-7,TRBD2,TRBV13,CASSNSGSSYEQYF
.,TRBJ2-2,.,TRBV19,CASTAGTGELFF
.,TRBJ2-3,TRBD1,TRBV6-5,CASSRDRGDTQYF
.,TRBJ1-2,TRBD1,TRBV6-5,CASSPAGTGHGYTF
.,TRBJ2-3,.,TRBV13,CASSLSRLEDTQYF
.,.,.,TRBV18,CASSPLGYEQYF
.,TRBJ1-3,.,TRBV2,CASASGVGPSGNTIYF
.,TRBJ2-7,.,TRBV15,CATSRDTAGEQYF
.,TRBJ2-7,TRBD2,TRBV2,CASSEDQGLLAGAYEQYF
.,TRBJ1-2,.,TRBV27,CASSLLGAQGYTF
.,TRBJ1-6,.,TRBV19,CASSPSYNSPLHF
.,TRBJ2-7,.,TRBV28,CASSLSYSYEQYF
.,TRBJ2-7,TRBD2,TRBV9,CASSTGTSGYEQYF
.,TRBJ2-5,.,TRBV7-8,CASSLVLGGKETQYF
.,TRBJ2-1,TRBD1,TRBV6-6,CASSYDRGIYNEQFF
.,TRBJ2-5,TRBD2,TRBV5-1,CASSLEGGGAETQYF
.,TRBJ1-4,.,TRBV10-3,CAISQGEKLFF
.,TRBJ2-2,.,TRBV4-3,CASSQDSFGFGGGAGELFF
.,TRBJ2-3,.,TRBV28,CASSLSGLPDTQYF
.,TRBJ1-1,TRBD1,TRBV5-6,CASSLYQDRVGTEAFF
.,TRBJ2-1,TRBD2,TRBV29-1,CSVQGGGENEQFF
.,TRBJ1-1,.,TRBV10-1,CASSELAGGTEAFF
.,TRBJ2-3,.,TRBV9,CASSDSTHLTDTQYF
once,TRBJ2-5,TRBD1,TRBV18,CASSPQTGRQETQYF
.,TRBJ2-7,.,TRBV2,CATNYASTYEQYF
.,TRBJ2-7,TRBD2,TRBV29-1,CSVELPGRQNEQYF
.,TRBJ2-7,.,TRBV30,CAWSVGHSDGDF
.,TRBJ1-2,.,TRBV2,CASIGTGQNYGYTF
.,TRBJ1-4,.,TRBV5-1,CASSLVGPTNEKLFF
.,TRBJ2-7,.,TRBV21-1,CASSKEIERAFYEQYF
.,TRBJ2-5,TRBD1,TRBV5-1,CASSRDRQETQYF
.,TRBJ2-1,.,TRBV29-1,CSVVHEYNEQFF
.,TRBJ1-2,.,TRBV5-1,CASSLEAISPSYGYTF
.,TRBJ2-1,.,TRBV14,CASSLGLSNEQFF
few,TRBJ1-6,TRBD1,TRBV4-1,CASSQPGGGSPLHF
.,TRBJ1-4,.,TRBV10-3,CAISESVRELFF
.,TRBJ1-2,.,TRBV9,CASSTGPYGYTF
.,TRBJ2-3,.,TRBV9,CASSEGPDTQYF
.,TRBJ2-2,TRBD2,TRBV27,CASSDLPGLAGAGELFF
.,TRBJ2-7,TRBD1,TRBV13,CASSLGGQGTYEQYF
.,TRBJ1-2,.,TRBV13,CASSSGLKNYGYTF
.,TRBJ2-3,.,TRBV10-2,CASSAFDGTADTQYF
.,TRBJ2-5,TRBD2,TRBV7-9,CASSRGHFAGTSGETQYF